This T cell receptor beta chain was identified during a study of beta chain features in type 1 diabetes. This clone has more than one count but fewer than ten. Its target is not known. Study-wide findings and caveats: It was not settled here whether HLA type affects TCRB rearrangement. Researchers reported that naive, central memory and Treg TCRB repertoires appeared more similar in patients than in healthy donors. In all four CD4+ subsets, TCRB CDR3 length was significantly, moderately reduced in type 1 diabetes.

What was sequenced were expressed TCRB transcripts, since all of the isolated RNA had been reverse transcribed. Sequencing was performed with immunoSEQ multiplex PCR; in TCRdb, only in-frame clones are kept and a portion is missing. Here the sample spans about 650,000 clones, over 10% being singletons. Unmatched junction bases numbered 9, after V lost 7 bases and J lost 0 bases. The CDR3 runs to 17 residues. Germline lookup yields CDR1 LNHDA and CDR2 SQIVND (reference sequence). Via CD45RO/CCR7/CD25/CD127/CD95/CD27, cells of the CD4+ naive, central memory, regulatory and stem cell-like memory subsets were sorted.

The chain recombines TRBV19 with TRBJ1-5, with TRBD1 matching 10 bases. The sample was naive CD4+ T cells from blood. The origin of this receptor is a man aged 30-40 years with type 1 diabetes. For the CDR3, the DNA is TGTGCCAGTATCAAGGGACAGGGGACGTATAGCAATCAGCCCCAGCATTTT. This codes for CASIKGQGTYSNQPQHF.